Sequencing of this T cell receptor (beta chain) was carried out in a study of cytomegalovirus exposure and HLA in healthy donors. Study-level findings and limits: Analyzed later, association rates of TCRs varied across HLA loci, with DRB1 most and HLA-C fewest. Immune exposure information comprised only CMV serostatus. Judged likely to be a sequencing artifact was a cluster of highly shared sequence variants. Presence/absence analyses assumed roughly uniform sequencing depth across donors.

Use of 60 Vbeta and 13 Jbeta primers characterized the PCR. The assay was immunoSEQ multiplex PCR, and TCRdb's table has in-frame clones only and misses some. The profile shows 130,000 to 150,000 clones, roughly 70% of them singletons. As for this clone: Its target is unknown.

Germline V CDR1 and CDR2: LNHDA, SQIVND (reference sequence). V was cut by 3 bases and J by 4 bases, with 15 bases left in between. This CDR3 has 15 amino acids. Sequencing was performed on PBMCs. This chain connects TRBV19 to TRBJ1-2; D is unresolved. The sequence came from a man between 18 and 35 years old in good health and CMV-seropositive. CDR3: CASSMQDSGPYGYTF. The CDR3 DNA reads as TGTGCCAGTAGTATGCAGGACTCAGGACCCTATGGCTACACCTTC.